One sample yielded the 10 T cell receptor beta chains listed below, sequenced in a study of cytomegalovirus exposure and HLA in healthy donors. The PCR made use of 60 Vbeta and 13 Jbeta primers. Some clones are missing from TCRdb's copy, which holds only in-frame ones; the method was immunoSEQ multiplex PCR. The table includes 63,000 or so clones, roughly 80% detected once. Sequencing input: PBMCs. These TCRs come from a woman aged 30 to 39 in good health and CMV-seropositive.

The chain uses TRBV7-2 and TRBJ2-3; 11 bases map to TRBD2. V was pared by 5 bases and J by 3 bases, with 4 bases of the junction left unmatched. The germline gives CDR1 SGHTA, CDR2 FQGNSA. The CDR3 loop spans 15 amino acids. CDR3 loop: CASSALAGGTDTQYF. CDR3 DNA: TGTGCCAGCAGCGCTCTAGCGGGAGGAACAGATACGCAGTATTTT. Based on the CDR3 plus reference TRBV7-2 and TRBJ2-3, the full variable domain is GAGVSQSPSNKVTEKGKDVELRCDPISGHTALYWYRQSLGQGLEFLIYFQGNSAPDKSGLPSDRFSAERTGGSVSTLTIQRTQQEDSAVYLCASSALAGGTDTQYFGPGTRLTVL.

The V call is TRBV6-1, the J call TRBJ1-1, with D perhaps TRBD1 (5 bases). Per the germline V gene, CDR1 is MNHNS and CDR2 is SASEGT. The CDR3 is 13 residues long. V shed 8 bases and J shed 1 base, with 11 bases lying between them. The CDR3 reads CASLTQGNTEAFF. The CDR3 DNA sequence: TGTGCCAGCTTAACTCAGGGGAACACTGAAGCTTTCTTT.

This chain joins TRBV4-3 and TRBJ1-1; TRBD1 might be the D (5 bases). The V and J ends lost 4 bases and 0 bases respectively, with 9 bases between them. This CDR3 has 14 amino acids. Germline V gene lookup returns CDR1 LGHNA and CDR2 YSLEER. Written as DNA, the CDR3 is TGCGCCAGCAGCCCGACAGTAATGAACACTGAAGCTTTCTTT. Translation gives CASSPTVMNTEAFF.

This clone has more than one count but fewer than ten. The genes are TRBV27 and TRBJ2-7; no definite D call. V gave up 3 bases and J gave up 6 bases, with 12 bases separating them. The germline V gene encodes CDR1 MNHEY and CDR2 SMNVEV (reference sequence). This CDR3 region has 13 residues. CDR3 nucleotide sequence: TGTGCCAGCAGTTTGGAGCTCCATCGCGAGCAGTACTTC. Its protein is CASSLELHREQYF.

The genes are TRBV6-1 and TRBJ2-3; maybe TRBD1 (6 bases). The CDR3 length is 15 residues. The V end lost 8 bases, the J end lost 2 bases, and 17 bases lay between the germline ends. Germline V gene lookup returns CDR1 MNHNS and CDR2 SASEGT. This CDR3 reads CASGLDRTYTDTQYF. DNA of the CDR3: TGTGCCAGCGGTCTGGACAGAACTTACACAGATACGCAGTATTTT.

This sequence joins TRBV18 and TRBJ2-3; 13 bases match TRBD2. The V gene's germline CDR1 is KGHSH and CDR2 LQKENI. Trimming cost V 2 bases and J 3 bases; bases outside gene matches: 5. This CDR3 has 17 amino acids. This CDR3 reads CASSPSGTSGMTDTQYF. The CDR3 DNA is TGTGCCAGCTCACCAAGCGGGACTAGCGGGATGACAGATACGCAGTATTTT. Filled out from reference TRBV18 and TRBJ2-3, the complete variable domain reads NAGVMQNPRHLVRRRGQEARLRCSPMKGHSHVYWYRQLPEEGLKFMVYLQKENIIDESGMPKERFSAEFPKEGPSILRIQQVVRGDSAAYFCASSPSGTSGMTDTQYFGPGTRLTVL.

This rearrangement joins TRBV6-1 to TRBJ2-5; D is perhaps TRBD1 (8 bases). The DNA end is more similar to TRBJ2-7, so the J call may be wrong. The CDR3 contains 14 residues. Germline assignment: CDR1 MNHNS and CDR2 SASEGT. CDR3 coding DNA: TGTGCCATAGAGGGAGGGACAGGAACAGTCGAGCAGTACTTC. This translates into CAIEGGTGTVEQYF.

This clone was picked up one time. The chain carries TRBV4-2 and TRBJ1-3; D unclear. Germline V gene data show CDR1 as LGHNA and CDR2 as YNFKEQ. The CDR3 is 15 residues long. Trimming removed 0 bases at V and 0 bases at J, with 6 bases between. CDR3 region: CASSQEGSSGNTIYF. The CDR3 DNA is TGTGCCAGCAGCCAAGAAGGGAGCTCTGGAAACACCATATATTTT.

The V gene is TRBV7-3, the J gene TRBJ2-1, with 7 bases identical to TRBD1. The CDR3 runs 14 residues. Germline CDR1 SGHTA, CDR2 FQGTGA. The V and J ends lost 5 bases and 4 bases, in that order; junction bases with no gene match: 5. In nucleotides, the CDR3 is TGTGCCAGCAGCCTAGGGACAGAATACAATGAGCAGTTCTTC. It encodes CASSLGTEYNEQFF.

Remarks on this clone: The germline gene is not matched at one end of the junction; a read error may be the cause. This chain joins TRBV7-7 and TRBJ1-4, with 7 bases that match TRBD1. Per germline, CDR1 SSHAT and CDR2 FNYEAQ (reference sequence). This CDR3 is built from 18 residues. The CDR3 DNA follows: TGTGCTAGCATCTCTCATCAGGGACAGAAGAAAACTAATGAAAAACTGTTTTTT. Its protein is CASISHQGQKKTNEKLFF.